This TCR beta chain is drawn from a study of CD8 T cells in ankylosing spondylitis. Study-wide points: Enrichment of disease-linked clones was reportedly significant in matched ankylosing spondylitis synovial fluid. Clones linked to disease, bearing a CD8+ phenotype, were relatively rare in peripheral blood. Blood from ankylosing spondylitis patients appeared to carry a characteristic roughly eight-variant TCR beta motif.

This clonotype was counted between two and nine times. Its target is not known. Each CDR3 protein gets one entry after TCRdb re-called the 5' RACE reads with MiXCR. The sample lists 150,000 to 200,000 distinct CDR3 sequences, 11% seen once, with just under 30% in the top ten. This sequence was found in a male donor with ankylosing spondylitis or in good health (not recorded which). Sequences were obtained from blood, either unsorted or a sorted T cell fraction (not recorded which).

This CDR3 reads CASSESRPVNTEAFF. CDR3 nucleotide sequence: TGCGCCAGCAGTGAGTCGAGACCGGTTAACACTGAAGCTTTCTTT. This sequence joins TRBV10-2 and TRBJ1-1; D remains ambiguous. The CDR3 has 15 residues. Trimming removed 0 bases at V and 2 bases at J, with 10 bases between. The germline CDR1 and CDR2 sequences are WSHSY and SAAADI.